Below are 3 T cell receptor beta chains sequenced from a single sample in a study of beta chain features in type 1 diabetes. General study results and limits: There was a moderate but significant shortening of TCRB CDR3s in all four CD4+ subsets of Type 1 diabetes patients.

These receptors have no identified antigens. The isolated RNA, all of it, was reverse transcribed, so expressed TCRB transcripts were what got sequenced. Generated by immunoSEQ multiplex PCR, the TCRdb table keeps only in-frame clones and is missing some. The sample holds hundreds of thousands of clones, under 13% seen once. Sequencing was performed on naive CD4+ T cells from blood. These TCRs come from a man aged 25-45 years with type 1 diabetes.

This clone was observed a handful of times. V and J are TRBV4-1 and TRBJ1-2; D not resolved. Between the trimmed V and J ends, which lost 1 base and 8 bases, there was a span of 11 bases. Germline CDR1 is MGHRA and CDR2 is YSYEKL. This CDR3 is 13 amino acids long. CDR3 sequence reads: CASSQVVEGGYTF. Here the CDR3 DNA reads TGCGCCAGCAGCCAAGTGGTTGAGGGAGGCTACACCTTC.

This clone came up a few times. The V and J genes are TRBV4-3 and TRBJ1-6; no definite D call. CDR1 and CDR2 (germline): LGHNA, YSLEER. V lost 4 bases, J lost 5 bases, and 12 bases lay in between. The CDR3 runs 15 residues. The CDR3 reads CASSRRTGDNSPLHF. CDR3 bases: TGCGCCAGCAGCCGCAGGACGGGAGATAATTCACCCCTCCACTTT.

V usage is TRBV6-5 and J usage is TRBJ2-2, with unresolved D. The germline V gene encodes CDR1 MNHEY and CDR2 SVGAGI. V lost 4 bases and J 6 bases, leaving 9 bases between the germline ends. The CDR3 spans 13 residues. CDR3 in amino acids: CASSFRSSGELFF. In DNA, the CDR3 is TGTGCCAGCAGTTTCAGGTCGTCCGGGGAGCTGTTTTTT.